This TCR beta chain was sequenced for a study of blood T cell repertoires in COVID-19. Looking at the study overall: Nucleic acid was either cDNA or gDNA, and it came from T cells, B-cell-depleted T cells, or PBMCs.

CDR3 size: 14 residues. Per germline, CDR1 SGHTA and CDR2 FQGNSA. Trimming took 5 bases from V and 0 from J, leaving 9 bases between them. In the original workflow: Amplification of reference gene primers was used by the study to estimate nucleated cell counts. Some clones are missing from TCRdb's copy, which holds only in-frame ones; the method was immunoSEQ multiplex PCR. D and trimming come from the DNA, and the V and J calls and clone size come from that table. This table has over 150,000 clones, around 87% appearing once. This sequence was found in a young woman who had recovered from COVID-19. Source material: peripheral blood. The chain links TRBV7-2 to TRBJ2-3; possible D gene TRBD1, 6 bases. The DNA for the CDR3 is TGTGCCAGCAGCCTACAGGGTAGCACAGATACGCAGTATTTT. Encoded protein: CASSLQGSTDTQYF.